The following is a T cell receptor beta chain sequence with its context. Its target is unknown. This likely traces to a read error, being one base from a far larger clone. These data come from a study of cytomegalovirus exposure and HLA in healthy donors. Whole-study findings and limits: Altogether, 150 to 200 TCR beta chains were recorded as cytomegalovirus-associated. TCR beta chain V- and J-gene trimming was linked, in a later analysis, to a missense variant in DCLRE1C. Sequencing had likely introduced a cluster of highly shared sequence variants as an artifact.

The CDR3 has 11 amino acids. Germline V gene lookup returns CDR1 DFQATT and CDR2 SNEGSKA (reference sequence). Vbeta (60) and Jbeta (13) primers were used in the PCR. Assay: immunoSEQ multiplex PCR; the TCRdb copy retains only in-frame clones and omits some. The data show 60,000 to 100,000 clones, about 78% seen once. The TCR originated in a man aged 35-49 years in good health and CMV-seronegative. The sample was PBMCs. The J gene is TRBJ1-1, the V gene TRBV20-1; no reliable D call. CDR3 sequence (DNA): TGCAGTGCTAGACTACAGCTTACTGAGTCCTTT. Its translation: CSARLQLTESF.